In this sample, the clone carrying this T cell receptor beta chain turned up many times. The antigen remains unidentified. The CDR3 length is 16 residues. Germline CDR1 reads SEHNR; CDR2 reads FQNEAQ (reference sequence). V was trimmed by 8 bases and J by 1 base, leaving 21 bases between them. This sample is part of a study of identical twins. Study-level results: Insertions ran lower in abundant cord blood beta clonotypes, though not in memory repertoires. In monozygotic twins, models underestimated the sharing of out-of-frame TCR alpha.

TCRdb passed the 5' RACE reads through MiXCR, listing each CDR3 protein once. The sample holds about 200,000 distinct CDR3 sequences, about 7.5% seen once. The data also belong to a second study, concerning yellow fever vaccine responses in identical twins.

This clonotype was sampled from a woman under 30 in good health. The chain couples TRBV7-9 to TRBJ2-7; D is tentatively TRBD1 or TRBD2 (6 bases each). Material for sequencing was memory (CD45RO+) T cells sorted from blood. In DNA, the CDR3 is TGTGCCAGCCAGCGAGGGGGAGGTGGAGGATCCTACGAGCAGTACTTC. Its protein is CASQRGGGGGSYEQYF.